A single sample is the source of the 12 T cell receptor beta chains below, sequenced in a study of blood T cells in healthy people across ages. A second PCR of 7 to 11 cycles used a sample-barcoded 5' primer and a J-beta primer mix. TCRdb independently ran MiXCR on the 5' RACE reads; one entry per CDR3 protein. The data contain approximately 880,000 distinct CDR3 sequences, around 49% of them singletons. The sample taken for sequencing was blood. The receptors derive from a man aged 25 to 40 in good health.

This chain links TRBV6-5 with TRBJ2-1; D is perhaps TRBD1 (7 bases). This CDR3 has 15 residues. Trimming pared 5 bases from V and 2 bases from J, leaving 13 bases between. CDR1 and CDR2 from the germline V gene are MNHEY and SVGAGI. The CDR3 DNA reads as TGTGCCAGCAGTGACGGAGGGGGCGCCTACAATGAGCAGTTCTTC. Translated, it gives CASSDGGGAYNEQFF.

The chain employs TRBV7-2 and TRBJ2-7; 9 bases map to TRBD1. Germline V gives CDR1 SGHTA, CDR2 FQGNSA. Trimming at V came to 3 bases and at J to 0 bases, leaving 12 bases not matched to a gene. There are 18 residues in the CDR3. The CDR3 DNA reads as TGTGCCAGCAGCTTGCTGGGGACAGGGTTCTCCTTCTCCTACGAGCAGTACTTC. This translates into CASSLLGTGFSFSYEQYF. The whole variable domain, filled in from reference TRBV7-2 and TRBJ2-7, reads GAGVSQSPSNKVTEKGKDVELRCDPISGHTALYWYRQSLGQGLEFLIYFQGNSAPDKSGLPSDRFSAERTGGSVSTLTIQRTQQEDSAVYLCASSLLGTGFSFSYEQYFGPGTRLTVT.

This clonotype has a handful of counts. The chain uses TRBV12-3 or TRBV12-4 and TRBJ2-3; 10 bases agree with TRBD2. This CDR3 has 16 residues. Unmatched junction bases numbered 7, after V lost 5 bases and J lost 2 bases. Here the CDR3 DNA reads TGTGCCAGCAGTCGACTAGCGGGCCGTATCACAGATACGCAGTATTTT. Amino acid sequence: CASSRLAGRITDTQYF.

The chain uses TRBV20-1 and TRBJ1-2; 7 nucleotides align to TRBD1. The CDR3 is 13 residues long. The germline V gene has CDR1 DFQATT and CDR2 SNEGSKA (reference sequence). Trimming at V came to 5 bases and at J to 4 bases, leaving 7 bases not matched to a gene. The CDR3 loop reads CSAPTGNLYGYTF. CDR3 nucleotides: TGCAGTGCTCCGACAGGGAATCTCTATGGCTACACCTTC.

CDR3 sequence: CASSVDRAVYMNTEAFF. The CDR3 DNA sequence: TGCGCCAGCAGCGTCGACAGGGCTGTCTACATGAACACTGAAGCTTTCTTT. V is TRBV5-1 and J is TRBJ1-1, with 7 bases that match TRBD1. The germline V gene has CDR1 SGHRS and CDR2 YFSETQ. The CDR3 runs to 17 residues. The junction had 12 bases not matched to a gene; V was cut back by 4 bases and J by 0 bases.

The V and J genes are TRBV5-1 and TRBJ2-4, with D uncertain. V shed 4 bases and J shed 1 base, with 6 bases lying between them. The CDR3 runs 13 residues. The germline V gene encodes CDR1 SGHRS and CDR2 YFSETQ. The CDR3 is CASSAMAKNIQYF. DNA for the CDR3: TGCGCCAGCAGCGCCATGGCCAAAAACATTCAGTACTTC.

This clonotype was counted once. The chain carries TRBV29-1 and TRBJ2-7; D unclear. This CDR3 comprises 13 residues. Germline values: CDR1 SQVTM, CDR2 ANQGSEA. With 7 bases removed from V and 2 bases from J, the gap between germline ends came to 15 bases. In DNA, the CDR3 is TGCAGCGGCCTTCGTCCTGGAACCTACGAGCAGTACTTC. Translated, it gives CSGLRPGTYEQYF.

Comment on this clonotype: With a much larger clone just one base away, this may be a read error. The rearrangement uses TRBV29-1 and TRBJ2-1; D remains unclear. This CDR3 has 16 amino acids. Germline V gene lookup returns CDR1 SQVTM and CDR2 ANQGSEA. The DNA of the CDR3 is TGCAACGTTGAAGCAAAAGTCGTGAGCTCCTACAATGAGCAGTTCTTC. The encoded protein is CNVEAKVVSSYNEQFF.

This clonotype was seen a few times. The chain is built from TRBV20-1 and TRBJ2-3; 14 nucleotides align to TRBD2. This CDR3 contains 16 residues. The germline CDR1 and CDR2 sequences are DFQATT and SNEGSKA (reference sequence). CDR3 in DNA: TGCAGCGCTGGACTAGCGGGGGGAGGTTACACAGATACGCAGTATTTT. This encodes CSAGLAGGGYTDTQYF.

V gene TRBV18 combines with J gene TRBJ1-1; 7 bases agree with TRBD1. With V trimmed by 3 bases and J by 5 bases, 9 bases remained unmatched. The germline V gene encodes CDR1 KGHSH and CDR2 LQKENI. CDR3 length: 15 residues. In DNA form, the CDR3 reads TGTGCCAGCTCACCTCCACAGGGGAGTTATACTGAAGCTTTCTTT. Residues: CASSPPQGSYTEAFF.

This clonotype was observed a single time. The chain links TRBV27 to TRBJ2-1, with 10 positions matching TRBD2. Trimming at V came to 7 bases and at J to 4 bases, leaving 7 bases not matched to a gene. The CDR3 runs to 15 residues. Germline V gives CDR1 MNHEY, CDR2 SMNVEV (reference sequence). In nucleotides, the CDR3 is TGTGCCAGCAACACCGGGACTAGCGTTTACAATGAGCAGTTCTTC. It translates to CASNTGTSVYNEQFF.

The count of this clonotype is one. This chain joins TRBV6-1 and TRBJ2-7, with 11 bases that match TRBD1. The V and J ends lost 0 bases and 7 bases, in that order; junction bases with no gene match: 11. The V gene's germline CDR1 is MNHNS and CDR2 SASEGT. CDR3 length: 17 residues. CDR3 in amino acids: CASSEAGWGQGGHEQYF. CDR3 in DNA: TGTGCCAGCAGTGAAGCCGGGTGGGGACAGGGGGGCCATGAGCAGTACTTC.